The source of this T cell receptor (beta chain) is a study of cytomegalovirus exposure and HLA in healthy donors (dated by TCRdb to 2017 to 2019). For the wider study: An earlier analysis of approximately 590 of the donors reported approximately 270 Gb of sequence data and some 100 million unique TCR beta sequences from 150 million to 200 million T cells. An early release that covered about 600 HLA-typed donors contained around 300 gigabases of sequencing data and 85 million to 100 million unique TCR sequences. The genetic ancestry cluster associated with self-reported Caucasian donors included about 81% of the roughly 400 genotyped donors. The study aimed to test whether signatures of past pathogen exposure could be identified by cataloging public T cell receptors. The study profiled the T cell repertoires of 500 to 800 subjects by immunosequencing and related them to cytomegalovirus serostatus. Along with the approximately 700-subject first cohort, a separate validation cohort of approximately 110 different subjects was used. High-throughput TCR immunosequencing, statistical association of individual TCRs with disease status, and machine learning were combined to predict cytomegalovirus infection status. In a later analysis, previously published TCR beta repertoires from hundreds of donors were re-analyzed and high-resolution HLA genotyping was added so that TCR occurrence patterns could be studied. In the later analysis, no new phenotypic data were used to find candidate immune exposures; instead, reliance was placed on TCR beta sequences and their occurrence across donors. To decide whether each TCR beta V gene segment behaved as functional or pseudogenic, an earlier analysis of approximately 600 of the donors relied on high-throughput TCR beta sequencing. Donor age, sex, ethnicity and CMV serostatus were collected together with the repertoire data. A later genetic analysis used genome-wide SNP genotypes for 398 of the 666 donors, treating that subset as a discovery cohort. All discovery cohort repertoires had been generated on a single sequencing platform. HLA typing covered class I and class II loci at four-digit resolution. Typing coverage varied by locus: 629-630 donors for A, B, C, DRB1 and DQB1; roughly 510 for DQA1; approximately 570 for DPA1; around 450 for DPB1. Several DR-DQ haplotypes were handled as single units for association and clustering, since linkage in the cohort was strong. Among about 390 genotyped donors of the cohort, an average of roughly 240,000 unique TCR beta nucleotide sequences were sequenced per donor, roughly 18% of them non-productive. The research as a whole found: A further reported finding was that TCR beta sequences accurately predicted the HLA-A and HLA-B alleles for most subjects in the first cohort. In a later analysis, most CMV-associated TCR beta chains were found to appear HLA-restricted, with HLA associations seemingly driven largely by CMV exposure. Because the 87-base-pair reads could not distinguish some IMGT-functional V segments, including TRBV6-2 and TRBV6-3, those segments were excluded. Linkage disequilibrium might explain the correlated functional status among segregating V segments, but an unknown experimental factor could not be excluded. A later analysis found that TCR association rates varied across HLA loci, with DRB1 alleles showing the most associated TCRs and HLA-C alleles the fewest. V-gene and J-gene trimming of TCR beta chains was associated with a missense DCLRE1C variant in a later genetic analysis, and the association was replicated in an independent cohort. Around 16 rarely observed V segments, including chromosome 9 orphons, were excluded from the earlier analysis of approximately 500 of the donors because counts were too low. Immune exposure information for the cohort was limited to CMV serostatus. The classifier was reported to diagnose cytomegalovirus status with high specificity and sensitivity in both the original cohort and the validation cohort. Presence/absence analyses assumed roughly uniform sequencing depth across donors, an assumption that may not hold. Three of the identified cytomegalovirus-associated TCR beta chains were confirmed in vitro to be specific for cytomegalovirus antigens. According to a later analysis, parvovirus B19, influenza, CMV and Epstein-Barr virus appeared linked to several top co-occurrence clusters. Because HLA typing was missing for some donors at each locus, association tests included only the typed subset. The study gave a list of over 150 TCR beta chains associated with cytomegalovirus. Most TCR sequences were observed very rarely across donors, whereas some public TCRs were present in many individuals. In a later analysis, HLA-associated TCR beta chains showed more clonal expansion and lower generation probabilities than non-associated chains that were equally common. In a later genetic analysis, fewer N-insertions in productive TCRs were reported among donors in an Asian-associated ancestry cluster than the roughly 700-donor mean. Specific HLA alleles were associated with 18,000 or so TCR beta sequences at a false discovery rate of 0.05 in a later analysis. The cohort was sequenced for TCR beta chains only, and without alpha or paired-chain data the features that could be detected were limited. In an earlier analysis of 587 of the donors, most TCR beta V segments appeared in productive rearrangements about 87% or about 30% of the time, broadly matching IMGT annotations. When HLA alleles, especially DR and DQ, strongly co-occurred, TCR associations were difficult to assign to individual alleles. The sequencing pipeline was judged likely to have produced a cluster of highly shared sequence variants as a technical artifact. According to the authors, the approach could potentially be generalized to other disease states and immunological phenotypes.

Library preparation employed the immunoSEQ multiplex PCR assay. A mixture of 60 forward primers for TCR Vbeta segments and 13 reverse primers for TCR Jbeta segments was used in the multiplex PCR. The CDR3 region of rearranged TCR beta genes was amplified from genomic DNA with a multiplex PCR assay. On the Illumina HiSeq System, the amplified TCR beta libraries were sequenced as 87-base-pair reads. The original methods were these. A later analysis counted about 76 million unique TCR beta chains across the 550 to 700 repertoires, and 10 million to 11 million of these chains were shared by at least two donors. A nearest-neighbor algorithm error-corrected the raw reads and collapsed the reads into unique sequences, merging closely related sequences to remove PCR and sequencing errors. To assign V, D and J gene segments, CDR3 sequences were aligned to IMGT reference sequences. For a sequence to be retained, a match of at least six nucleotides to both a V gene segment and a J gene segment was required. A rearrangement counted as productive if the CDR3 had no stop codons and remained in frame with V and J, and every other rearrangement counted as non-productive. CDR3 was defined by IMGT convention, running from the second conserved V-encoded cysteine to the conserved J-encoded phenylalanine. The earlier analysis of 587 of the donors excluded sequences that lacked an unambiguous match to a single V gene segment. In an earlier analysis of approximately 610 of the donors, V segments were called functional above 56.7% productive rearrangements and were called segregating when the between-donor standard deviation exceeded 5%. To diagnose cytomegalovirus status from the catalog of TCR beta chain sequences, a statistical classification framework was built. In a later analysis, TCR nucleotide sequences were compared against IMGT/GENE-DB human TR gene sequences so that V and J genes could be assigned. In a later analysis, CDR3 sequences and most-parsimonious VDJ recombination scenarios were assigned using the TCRdist pipeline. In a later analysis, each TCR beta chain was defined by its CDR3 amino acid sequence together with its V-gene family, and reads lacking a unique V-gene family were excluded. In a later analysis, 550 to 650 highly shared, low-generation-probability nucleotide sequences were removed to address suspected cross-contamination and a sequencing artifact. In a later analysis, a clonal expansion index was calculated for each public chain from normalized within-repertoire ranks of inferred template counts. A later analysis computed generation probabilities with a VDJ recombination model fitted to out-of-frame rearrangements, and checked the results against IGoR. In a later analysis, hypergeometric tests were used to score TCR-TCR, TCR-HLA and TCR-CMV co-occurrence, with a repertoire-size bias correction applied to TCR pairs. To estimate false discovery rates, a later analysis permuted the HLA or CMV assignments 20 times. In a later analysis, co-occurring TCRs were grouped with DBSCAN, and TCRdist sequence similarity was added when clustering was performed within HLA-allele-positive subsets. For co-occurrence clustering, repertoires with fewer than 30,000 or more than 120,000 public chains were excluded, along with a handful of repertoires with anomalous nucleotide sharing. Not all clones reach the TCRdb copy of this immuneACCESS table, which keeps in-frame sequences only. Checked studies attribute under half of the gap to unresolved V genes and leave the rest unexplained. V and J calls and clone size follow that table, whereas D and trimming were derived from the DNA. A total of more than 85,000 clones appear in this sample, roughly 69% of them only once. The top ten clones comprise 5% to 7% of the sample.

The CDR3, from cysteine to phenylalanine, totals 19 residues. Of all the DNA, just the CDR3 is kept, 57 bases in frame from base 1. V is shortened by 4 bases, J by 1 base, and the region joining them spans 25 bases. A note on this clone: Its antigen has not been determined. No much larger clone exists at a distance of one base, and base qualities are not known.

In total, roughly 670 healthy bone marrow donors made up the cohort. All cohort members were sampled while nominally healthy, although unrecorded immune exposures were likely present. The donor was CMV seropositive and belonged to the group of 250 to 300 seropositive cohort members. A peripheral blood sample was provided by each donor, and peripheral blood mononuclear cells were used for TCR beta sequencing. The Qiagen DNeasy Blood Extraction Kit was used to extract genomic DNA from the blood cell samples. The rearranged segments are TRBV23-1 and TRBJ1-1; the D gene lacks a confident call. TRBV23-1 is given ORF status, its function remaining uncertain. This sequence was found in an older woman in good health and CMV-seropositive. Sequencing input: PBMCs. The DNA reads TGCGCCAGCAGTCGCCGGAAGGGTCTGGAGGCTGAGGGGAACACTGAAGCTTTCTTT. Translation gives CASSRRKGLEAEGNTEAFF.